This T cell receptor (beta chain) was found in a study of beta chain features in type 1 diabetes. Notes on the study in general: VDJ junctions from type 1 diabetes patients carried fewer insertions and larger deletions.

The V gene's germline CDR1 is SQVTM and CDR2 ANQGSEA. Deletions cut 6 bases from V and 1 base from J, with 9 bases between. The CDR3 runs 12 residues. Sorting based on CD45RO/CCR7/CD25/CD127/CD95/CD27 separated CD4+ naive, central memory, regulatory and stem cell-like memory cells. In all sorted populations, purity surpassed 95%. Of note for this clone: Its specificity is unknown.

Every bit of the isolated RNA underwent reverse transcription, so sequencing read expressed TCRB transcripts. Read counts averaged approximately 3.6 million for samples of naive, central memory and regulatory T cells. Method: immunoSEQ multiplex PCR; TCRdb's copy keeps in-frame clones and lacks some. The table includes fewer than 200,000 clones, about 13% detected once. The sample taken for sequencing was central memory CD4+ T cells from blood. The clonotype originates from a young woman in good health. The chain employs TRBV29-1 and TRBJ1-1; D gene ambiguous. CDR3 in DNA: TGCAGCGTCTTAATCCCGAACACTGAAGCTTTCTTT. It encodes CSVLIPNTEAFF.